These 21 T cell receptor beta chains were sequenced from one sample in a study of OX40 agonist ivuxolimab in advanced cancers. Generated by immunoSEQ multiplex PCR, the TCRdb table keeps only in-frame clones and is missing some. The sample records 61,000 or so clones, 84% being singletons. The source material was CD4+ or CD8+ T cells sorted from blood, sampled in a trial of the OX40 agonist ivuxolimab. The source of these receptors is an adult with an advanced solid tumor such as melanoma, head and neck, liver or kidney cancer.

Remarks on this clone: Other DNA sequences in this sample translate to the same CDR3. This rearrangement joins TRBV18 to TRBJ2-5; D uncertain. V was clipped by 3 bases and J by 1 base, with 6 bases between them. Germline V gene data show CDR1 as KGHSH and CDR2 as LQKENI. The CDR3 runs to 13 residues. DNA of the CDR3: TGTGCCAGCTCACCCAGCCGCCAAGAGACCCAGTACTTC. Translating gives CASSPSRQETQYF.

The chain uses TRBV7-9 and TRBJ2-7; tentative D call: TRBD1 (5 bases). This CDR3 has 12 amino acids. The germline V gene encodes CDR1 SEHNR and CDR2 FQNEAQ (reference sequence). With 5 bases removed from V and 3 bases from J, the gap between germline ends came to 8 bases. This CDR3 reads CASSATGYEQYF. The CDR3 DNA follows: TGTGCCAGCAGCGCAACAGGCTACGAGCAGTACTTC.

The rearrangement uses TRBV7-2 and TRBJ1-1; D is undetermined. This CDR3 region has 13 residues. Germline V gives CDR1 SGHTA, CDR2 FQGNSA. Between the trimmed V and J ends, which lost 3 bases and 0 bases, there was a span of 5 bases. This CDR3 is CASSFDVNTEAFF. In DNA, the CDR3 is TGTGCCAGCAGCTTCGATGTGAACACTGAAGCTTTCTTT.

This chain uses TRBV4-2 with TRBJ2-6; 7 bases are shared with TRBD1. CDR1 is LGHNA and CDR2 is YNFKEQ in the germline V gene. This CDR3 spans 15 amino acids. V trimming: 1 base; J trimming: 9 bases; junction bases outside the gene matches: 6. CDR3 DNA sequence: TGTGCCAGCAGCCAAGGTCGGACAGGCGTCAACGTCCTGACTTTC. Residues: CASSQGRTGVNVLTF.

The chain combines TRBV5-1 with TRBJ2-5; D is possibly TRBD2 (6 bases). Germline CDR1 and CDR2: SGHRS and YFSETQ. V was shortened by 4 bases and J by 4 bases, with 11 bases between the two germline ends. There are 13 residues in the CDR3. The CDR3 here is CASSAGLGETQYF. The CDR3 DNA sequence: TGCGCCAGCAGCGCGGGACTGGGAGAGACCCAGTACTTC.

The CDR3 loop reads CASSFRGESYGYTF. As DNA, the CDR3 is TGTGCCAGCAGCTTCCGGGGGGAAAGTTATGGCTACACCTTC. This chain joins TRBV7-2 and TRBJ1-2; D possibly corresponds to TRBD1 (5 bases). Trimming pared 3 bases from V and 5 bases from J, leaving 13 bases between. The CDR3 runs 14 residues. From germline, CDR1 is SGHTA and CDR2 FQGNSA. Full variable domain (remainder filled in from reference TRBV7-2 and TRBJ1-2): GAGVSQSPSNKVTEKGKDVELRCDPISGHTALYWYRQSLGQGLEFLIYFQGNSAPDKSGLPSDRFSAERTGGSVSTLTIQRTQQEDSAVYLCASSFRGESYGYTFGSGTRLTVV.

To note about this clone: A junction boundary mismatches the germline segment, possibly from a read error. This chain links TRBV27 with TRBJ2-5; D unclear. The CDR3 is 11 residues long. Germline V gene sequence: CDR1 MNHEY, CDR2 SMNVEV (reference sequence). For the CDR3, the DNA is TGTGCCAGCAGTGCCCAAGGGACCCAGTACTTC. Encoded protein: CASSAQGTQYF.

J is TRBJ1-4 and V is TRBV5-1, with D possibly TRBD1 on 6 matching bases. CDR1 is SGHRS and CDR2 is YFSETQ in the germline V gene. With 3 bases removed from V and 5 bases from J, the gap between germline ends came to 11 bases. The CDR3 runs 14 residues. The CDR3, as DNA: TGCGCCAGCAGCTCCGGGACACAAAATGAAAAACTGTTTTTT. It encodes CASSSGTQNEKLFF.

This chain links TRBV7-2 with TRBJ2-2, with no clear D. The CDR3 is 14 residues long. V was clipped by 4 bases and J by 2 bases, with 8 bases between them. Germline-derived CDR1 and CDR2 are SGHTA and FQGNSA. This CDR3 is CASSSRLNTGELFF. CDR3 sequence (DNA): TGTGCCAGCAGCTCAAGGCTAAACACCGGGGAGCTGTTTTTT.

V and J are TRBV5-1 and TRBJ2-7, with 8 bases fitting TRBD2. Per germline, CDR1 SGHRS and CDR2 YFSETQ. CDR3 length: 18 residues. The V segment lost 0 bases and the J segment 4 bases; nucleotides outside the gene matches: 15. Here the CDR3 reads CASSLAGGRPLNPYEQYF. The CDR3, as DNA: TGCGCCAGCAGCTTGGCGGGGGGGCGGCCCCTGAATCCATACGAGCAGTACTTC.

V usage is TRBV2 and J usage is TRBJ2-2; weak D call: TRBD1 (6 bases). V gave up 2 bases and J gave up 7 bases, with 17 bases separating them. CDR1 is SNHLY and CDR2 is FYNNEI in the germline V gene. The CDR3 totals 16 residues. CDR3 residues: CASSELGQGQGGELFF. CDR3 nucleotide sequence: TGTGCCAGCAGTGAATTAGGGCAGGGGCAGGGCGGGGAGCTGTTTTTT.

This chain links TRBV19 with TRBJ2-5, with D possibly being TRBD1 or TRBD2 (5 bases each). Trimming removed 10 bases from V and 7 bases from J, with 19 bases in between. The CDR3 consists of 13 residues. The V gene's germline CDR1 is LNHDA and CDR2 SQIVND (reference sequence). Here the CDR3 DNA reads TGTGCCACATCCAGGGAGATGACGTGGACCCAGTACTTC. As protein: CATSREMTWTQYF.

CDR3 amino acids: CASSRTSGRQETQYF. CDR3 DNA sequence: TGTGCCAGCAGCAGGACTAGCGGGAGACAAGAGACCCAGTACTTC. The V call is TRBV7-3, the J call TRBJ2-5; 13 bases are a match to TRBD2. The CDR3 extends over 15 amino acids. The V gene's germline CDR1 is SGHTA and CDR2 FQGTGA. The V and J ends lost 5 bases and 2 bases, in that order; junction bases with no gene match: 2.

The chain couples TRBV4-2 to TRBJ1-4; D gene uncertain. V was cut by 1 base and J by 8 bases, with 8 bases left in between. The CDR3 loop spans 13 amino acids. Germline V gives CDR1 LGHNA, CDR2 YNFKEQ. CDR3 region: CASSQGEGEKLFF. CDR3 DNA sequence: TGTGCCAGCAGCCAAGGAGAAGGCGAAAAACTGTTTTTT.

In its sample, this clone was seen once. This sequence joins TRBV5-4 and TRBJ2-3, with D maybe TRBD2 (5 bases). CDR1 and CDR2 from the germline V gene are SGHNT and YYREEE (reference sequence). Trimming took off 4 bases at V and 4 bases at J, with 13 bases between the two ends. The CDR3 contains 14 residues. The CDR3 loop reads CASSPGGVADTQYF. CDR3 nucleotides: TGTGCCAGCAGCCCCGGAGGAGTGGCAGATACGCAGTATTTT.

The chain joins TRBV20-1 to TRBJ2-1; no firm D call. The CDR3 runs to 11 residues. Trimming took off 0 bases at V and 9 bases at J, with 6 bases between the two ends. CDR1 and CDR2 from the germline V gene are DFQATT and SNEGSKA (reference sequence). The CDR3 is CSARDSFEQFF. The CDR3 nucleotides read TGCAGTGCTAGAGATAGCTTTGAGCAGTTCTTC.

This clone appeared a few times. The rearrangement uses TRBV7-9 and TRBJ1-1, with D perhaps matching TRBD1 (5 bases). Trimming removed 5 bases at V and 12 bases at J, with 16 bases between. The CDR3 is 12 residues long. Germline CDR1 reads SEHNR; CDR2 reads FQNEAQ (reference sequence). The CDR3 spells CASSTTGGMSFF. The CDR3, as DNA: TGTGCCAGCAGCACTACTGGGGGGATGTCTTTCTTT.

The chain has TRBV19 and TRBJ2-7; 7 nucleotides align to TRBD2. There are 14 residues in the CDR3. The V and J ends lost 6 bases and 0 bases, in that order; junction bases with no gene match: 5. Germline values: CDR1 LNHDA, CDR2 SQIVND (reference sequence). As DNA, the CDR3 is TGTGCCAGTAGAGCAGCGGGGCCCTCCTACGAGCAGTACTTC. The encoded protein is CASRAAGPSYEQYF.

The chain joins TRBV5-1 to TRBJ1-2; possibly TRBD1 for D (5 bases). The germline gives CDR1 SGHRS, CDR2 YFSETQ. The CDR3 sequence is 13 residues long. V shed 4 bases and J shed 1 base, with 8 bases lying between them. CDR3 in DNA: TGCGCCAGCAGCCCCGACAGTAACTATGGCTACACCTTC. Protein product: CASSPDSNYGYTF.

The V gene is TRBV11-2, the J gene TRBJ2-2, with TRBD2 identical over 7 bases. The CDR3 sequence is 17 residues long. Germline V gene sequence: CDR1 SGHAT, CDR2 FQNNGV. With V trimmed by 5 bases and J by 0 bases, 9 bases remained unmatched. The CDR3 region is CASSVAASGANTGELFF. The CDR3 DNA is TGTGCCAGCAGCGTGGCGGCTAGCGGTGCGAACACCGGGGAGCTGTTTTTT.

This rearrangement joins TRBV5-1 to TRBJ2-5, with D unclear. There are 15 residues in the CDR3. CDR1 and CDR2 from the germline V gene are SGHRS and YFSETQ. Trimming left V 0 bases short and J 1 base short, with 10 bases between. As DNA, the CDR3 is TGCGCCAGCAGCTTGGGAATCCGGCGCCAAGAGACCCAGTACTTC. This encodes CASSLGIRRQETQYF.